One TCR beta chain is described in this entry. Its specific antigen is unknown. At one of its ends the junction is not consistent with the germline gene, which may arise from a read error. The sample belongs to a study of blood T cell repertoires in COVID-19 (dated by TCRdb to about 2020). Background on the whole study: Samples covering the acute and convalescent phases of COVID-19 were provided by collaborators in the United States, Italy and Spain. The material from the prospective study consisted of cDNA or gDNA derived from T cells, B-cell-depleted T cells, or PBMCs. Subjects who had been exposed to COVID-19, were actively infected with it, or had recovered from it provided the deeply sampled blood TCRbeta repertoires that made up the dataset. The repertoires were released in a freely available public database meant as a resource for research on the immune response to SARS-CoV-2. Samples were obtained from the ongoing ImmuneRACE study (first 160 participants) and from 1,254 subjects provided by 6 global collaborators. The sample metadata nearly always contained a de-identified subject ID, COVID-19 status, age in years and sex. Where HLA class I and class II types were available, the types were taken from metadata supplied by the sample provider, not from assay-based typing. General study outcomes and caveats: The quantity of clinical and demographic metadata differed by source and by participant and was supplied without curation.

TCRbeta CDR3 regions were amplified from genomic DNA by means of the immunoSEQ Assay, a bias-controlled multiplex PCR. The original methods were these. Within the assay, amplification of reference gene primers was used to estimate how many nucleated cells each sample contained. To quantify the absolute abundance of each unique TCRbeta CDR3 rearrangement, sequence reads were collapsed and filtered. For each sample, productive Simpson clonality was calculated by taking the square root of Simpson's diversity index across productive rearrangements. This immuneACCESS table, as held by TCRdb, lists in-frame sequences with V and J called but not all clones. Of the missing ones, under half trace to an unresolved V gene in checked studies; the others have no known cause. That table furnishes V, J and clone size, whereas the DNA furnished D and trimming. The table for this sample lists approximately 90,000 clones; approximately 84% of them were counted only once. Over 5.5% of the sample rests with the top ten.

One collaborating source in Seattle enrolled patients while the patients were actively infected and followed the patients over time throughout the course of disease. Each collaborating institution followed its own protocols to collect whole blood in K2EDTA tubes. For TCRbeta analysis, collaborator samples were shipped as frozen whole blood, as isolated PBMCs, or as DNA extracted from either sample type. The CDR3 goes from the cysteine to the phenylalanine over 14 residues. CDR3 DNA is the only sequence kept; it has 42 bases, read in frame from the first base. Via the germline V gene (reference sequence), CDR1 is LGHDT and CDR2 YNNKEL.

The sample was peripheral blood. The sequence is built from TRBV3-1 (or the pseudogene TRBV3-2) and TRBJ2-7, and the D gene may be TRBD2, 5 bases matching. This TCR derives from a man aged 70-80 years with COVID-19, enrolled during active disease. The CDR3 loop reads CASTQGSLSYEQYF. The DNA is TGTGCCAGCACCCAAGGGAGTCTTTCCTACGAGCAGTACTTC.